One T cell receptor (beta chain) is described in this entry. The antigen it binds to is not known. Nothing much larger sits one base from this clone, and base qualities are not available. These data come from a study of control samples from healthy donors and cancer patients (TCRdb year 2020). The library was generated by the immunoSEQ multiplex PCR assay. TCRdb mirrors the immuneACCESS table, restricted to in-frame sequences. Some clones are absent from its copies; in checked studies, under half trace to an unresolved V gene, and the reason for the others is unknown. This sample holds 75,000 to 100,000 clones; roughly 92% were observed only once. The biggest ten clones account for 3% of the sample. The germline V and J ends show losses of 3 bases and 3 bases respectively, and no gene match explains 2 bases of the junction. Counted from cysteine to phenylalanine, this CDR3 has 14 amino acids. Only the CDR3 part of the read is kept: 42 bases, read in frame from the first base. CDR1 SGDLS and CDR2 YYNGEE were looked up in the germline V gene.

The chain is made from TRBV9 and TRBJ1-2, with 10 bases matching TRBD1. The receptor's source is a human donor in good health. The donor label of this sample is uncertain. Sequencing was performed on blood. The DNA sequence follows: TGTGCCAGCAGCGGGACAGGGGGGGACTATGGCTACACCTTC. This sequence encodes CASSGTGGDYGYTF.